This T cell receptor (beta chain) stems from a study of regulatory T cells in long-lasting Graves disease. At the level of the study: Patients with new Graves' disease had used antithyroid drugs below 3 months. General observations from the study: Investigators studied peripheral blood only, not thyroid tissue.

To note about this clonotype: Its antigen is currently unknown.

Trimming stripped 3 bases from V and 3 bases from J, with 14 bases between. CDR3 size: 15 residues. Germline CDR1 and CDR2: SGDLS and YYNGEE. To make TCR beta libraries, researchers used iRepertoire HTBI primers and Arm-PCR of CDR3 regions. A single record per CDR3 protein comes from TCRdb applying MiXCR to the multiplex PCR reads. The table shows 420,000 or so distinct CDR3 sequences, with roughly 17% occurring only once. As to time point: newly diagnosed GD, antithyroid drugs for less than 3 months. The TCR library was made from RNA that had been extracted from PBMCs in TRIzol. By American Thyroid Association guidelines, Graves' disease was diagnosed in the cohort. This sample was shared with a second study, whose subject was T cells in Graves' hyperthyroidism and ophthalmopathy. This second study says: Model output signaled ophthalmopathy a median approximately six months ahead of onset.

The chain has TRBV9 and TRBJ2-3, with D possibly being TRBD1 or TRBD2 (5 bases each). This sample comprised peripheral blood mononuclear cells (PBMCs), obtained at new diagnosis, from a patient treated with antithyroid drugs. The TCR was taken from a woman aged 18-30 years with Graves disease. CDR3 coding DNA: TGTGCCAGCAGCGGAACAGGAGGCGCGACAGATACGCAGTATTTT. Protein sequence: CASSGTGGATDTQYF.